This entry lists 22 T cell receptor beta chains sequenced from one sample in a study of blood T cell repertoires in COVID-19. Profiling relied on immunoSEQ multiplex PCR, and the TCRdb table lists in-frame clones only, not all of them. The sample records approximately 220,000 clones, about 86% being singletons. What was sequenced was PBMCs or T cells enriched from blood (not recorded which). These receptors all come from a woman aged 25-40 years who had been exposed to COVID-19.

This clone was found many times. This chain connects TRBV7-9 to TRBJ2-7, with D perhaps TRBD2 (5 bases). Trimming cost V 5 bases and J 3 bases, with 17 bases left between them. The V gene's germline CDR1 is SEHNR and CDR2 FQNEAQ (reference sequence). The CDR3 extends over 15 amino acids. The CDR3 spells CASSTRYSGFYEQYF. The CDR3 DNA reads TGTGCCAGCAGCACTCGGTACAGCGGCTTCTACGAGCAGTACTTC.

CDR3 loop: CASMWTGVGSLHF. The DNA for the CDR3 is TGTGCCAGTATGTGGACAGGGGTAGGGTCCCTCCACTTT. The genes are TRBV19 and TRBJ1-6; TRBD1 agrees at 9 bases. CDR1 and CDR2 (germline): LNHDA, SQIVND (reference sequence). This CDR3 has 13 residues. V was pared by 7 bases and J by 14 bases, with 9 bases of the junction left unmatched.

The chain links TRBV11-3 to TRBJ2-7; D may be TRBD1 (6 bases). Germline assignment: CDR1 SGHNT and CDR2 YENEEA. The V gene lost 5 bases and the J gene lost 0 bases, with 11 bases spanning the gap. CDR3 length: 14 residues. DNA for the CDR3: TGTGCCAGCAGCGCGGACAGCAACTCCTACGAGCAGTACTTC. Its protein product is CASSADSNSYEQYF.

In DNA form, the CDR3 reads TGTGCCAGCAGTGCACAGAATCAGCCCCAGCATTTT. This sequence encodes CASSAQNQPQHF. This chain connects TRBV2 to TRBJ1-5; D remains unclear. This CDR3 comprises 12 residues. Germline lookup yields CDR1 SNHLY and CDR2 FYNNEI. Trimming cost V 4 bases and J 4 bases, with 5 bases left between them.

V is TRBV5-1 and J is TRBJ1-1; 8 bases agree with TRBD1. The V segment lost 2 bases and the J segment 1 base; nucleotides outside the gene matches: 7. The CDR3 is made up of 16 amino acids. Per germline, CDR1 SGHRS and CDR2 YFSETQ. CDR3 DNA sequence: TGCGCCAGCAGCTTAACACCGACAGGGGCGAACACTGAAGCTTTCTTT. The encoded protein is CASSLTPTGANTEAFF.

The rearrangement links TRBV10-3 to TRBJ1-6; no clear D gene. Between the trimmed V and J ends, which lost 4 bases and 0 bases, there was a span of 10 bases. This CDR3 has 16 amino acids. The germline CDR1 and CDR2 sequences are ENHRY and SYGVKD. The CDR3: CAISGGASSYNSPLHF. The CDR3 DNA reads TGTGCCATCAGTGGTGGAGCTAGCTCCTATAATTCACCCCTCCACTTT.

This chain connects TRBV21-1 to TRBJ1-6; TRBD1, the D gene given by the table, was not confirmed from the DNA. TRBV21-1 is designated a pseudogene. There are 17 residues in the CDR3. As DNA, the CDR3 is TGTGCCAGCAGCGAGCAAACACAGGGATCCTATAATTCACCCCTCCACTTT. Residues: CASSEQTQGSYNSPLHF.

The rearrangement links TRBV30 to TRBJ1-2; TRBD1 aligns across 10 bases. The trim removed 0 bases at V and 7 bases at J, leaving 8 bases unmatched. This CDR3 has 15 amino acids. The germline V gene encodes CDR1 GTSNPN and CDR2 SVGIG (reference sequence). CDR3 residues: CAWSVPGQGLGGYTF. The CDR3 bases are TGTGCCTGGAGTGTCCCGGGACAGGGGCTCGGTGGCTACACCTTC.

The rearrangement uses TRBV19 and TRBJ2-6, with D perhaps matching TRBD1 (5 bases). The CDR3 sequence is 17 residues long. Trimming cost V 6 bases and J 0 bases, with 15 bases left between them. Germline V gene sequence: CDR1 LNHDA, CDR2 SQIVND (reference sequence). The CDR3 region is CASSPERQYSGANVLTF. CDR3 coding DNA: TGTGCCAGTAGCCCAGAACGACAGTACTCTGGGGCCAACGTCCTGACTTTC.

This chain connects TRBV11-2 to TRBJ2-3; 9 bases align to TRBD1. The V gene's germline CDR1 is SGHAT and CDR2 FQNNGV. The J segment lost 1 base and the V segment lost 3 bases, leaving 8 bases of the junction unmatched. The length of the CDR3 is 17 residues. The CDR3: CASSFPTGGEGTDTQYF. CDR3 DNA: TGTGCCAGCAGCTTCCCGACAGGGGGAGAGGGCACAGATACGCAGTATTTT.

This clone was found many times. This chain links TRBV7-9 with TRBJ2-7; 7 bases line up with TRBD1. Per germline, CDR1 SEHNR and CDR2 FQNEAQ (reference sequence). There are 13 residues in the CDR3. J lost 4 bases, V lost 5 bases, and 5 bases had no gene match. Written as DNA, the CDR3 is TGTGCCAGCAGCCCGGGACAGAGGTACGAGCAGTACTTC. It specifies CASSPGQRYEQYF.

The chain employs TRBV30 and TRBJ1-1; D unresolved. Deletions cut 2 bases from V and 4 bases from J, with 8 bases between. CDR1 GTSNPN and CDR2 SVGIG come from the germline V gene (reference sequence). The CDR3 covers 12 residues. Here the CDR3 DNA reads TGTGCCTGGAGTATGTTCGGCACTGAAGCTTTCTTT. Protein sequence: CAWSMFGTEAFF.

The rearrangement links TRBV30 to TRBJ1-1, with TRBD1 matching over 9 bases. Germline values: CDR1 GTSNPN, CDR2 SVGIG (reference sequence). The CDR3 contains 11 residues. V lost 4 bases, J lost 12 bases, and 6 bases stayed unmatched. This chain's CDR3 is CAWIGTGRTFF. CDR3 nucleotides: TGTGCCTGGATAGGGACAGGGCGAACTTTCTTT.

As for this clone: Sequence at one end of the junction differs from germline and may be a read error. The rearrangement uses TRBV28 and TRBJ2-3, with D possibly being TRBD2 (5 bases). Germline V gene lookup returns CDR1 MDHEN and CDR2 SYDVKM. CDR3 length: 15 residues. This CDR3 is CASSLPTRTTHTQYF. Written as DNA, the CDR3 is TGTGCCAGCAGTTTACCCACTAGAACCACACATACGCAGTATTTT.

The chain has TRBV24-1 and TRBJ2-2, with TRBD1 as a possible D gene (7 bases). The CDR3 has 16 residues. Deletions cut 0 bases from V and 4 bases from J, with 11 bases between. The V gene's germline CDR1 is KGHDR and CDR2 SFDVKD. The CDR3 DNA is TGTGCCACCAGTGATTTGAGGCAGGGGGGCACCGGGGAGCTGTTTTTT. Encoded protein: CATSDLRQGGTGELFF.

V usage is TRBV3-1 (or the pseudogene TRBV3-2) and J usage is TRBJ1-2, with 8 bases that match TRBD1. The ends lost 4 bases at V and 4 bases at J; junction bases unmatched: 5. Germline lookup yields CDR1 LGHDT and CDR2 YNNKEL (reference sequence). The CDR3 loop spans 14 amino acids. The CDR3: CASSPGQATYGYTF. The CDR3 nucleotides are TGTGCCAGCAGCCCGGGACAGGCGACCTATGGCTACACCTTC.

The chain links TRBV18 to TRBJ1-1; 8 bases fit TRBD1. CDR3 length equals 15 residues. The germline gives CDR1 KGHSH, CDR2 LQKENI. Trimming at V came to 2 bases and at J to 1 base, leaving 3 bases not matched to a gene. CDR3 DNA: TGTGCCAGCTCACCATCCGGGACAGGGAACACTGAAGCTTTCTTT. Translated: CASSPSGTGNTEAFF.

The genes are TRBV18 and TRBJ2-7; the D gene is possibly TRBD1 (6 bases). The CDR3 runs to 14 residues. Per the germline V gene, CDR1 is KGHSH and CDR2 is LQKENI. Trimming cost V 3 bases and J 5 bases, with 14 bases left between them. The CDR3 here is CASSPTYQGNEQYF. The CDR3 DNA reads TGTGCCAGCTCACCGACTTATCAGGGGAACGAGCAGTACTTC.

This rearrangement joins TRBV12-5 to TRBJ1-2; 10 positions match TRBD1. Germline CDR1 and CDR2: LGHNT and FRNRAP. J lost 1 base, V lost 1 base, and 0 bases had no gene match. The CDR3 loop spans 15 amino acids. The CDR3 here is CASGLGDRGNYGYTF. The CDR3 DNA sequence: TGTGCTAGTGGTTTGGGGGACAGGGGTAACTATGGCTACACCTTC. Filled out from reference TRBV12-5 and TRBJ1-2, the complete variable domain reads DARVTQTPRHKVTEMGQEVTMRCQPILGHNTVFWYRQTMMQGLELLAYFRNRAPLDDSGMPKDRFSAEMPDATLATLKIQPSEPRDSAVYFCASGLGDRGNYGYTFGSGTRLTVV.

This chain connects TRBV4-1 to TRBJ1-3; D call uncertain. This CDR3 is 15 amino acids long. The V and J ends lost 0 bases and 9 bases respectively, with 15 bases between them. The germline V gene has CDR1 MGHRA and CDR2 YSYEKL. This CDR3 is CASSQDKRVLTTIYF. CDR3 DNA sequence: TGCGCCAGCAGCCAAGATAAGCGCGTCCTAACCACCATATATTTT.

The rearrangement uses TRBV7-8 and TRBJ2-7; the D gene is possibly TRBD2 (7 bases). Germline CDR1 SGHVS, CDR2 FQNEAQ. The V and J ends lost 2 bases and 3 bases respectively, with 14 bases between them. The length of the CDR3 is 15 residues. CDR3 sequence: CASSLSGGTNYEQYF. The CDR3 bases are TGTGCCAGCAGCTTATCGGGGGGCACCAACTACGAGCAGTACTTC.

CDR3 DNA sequence: TGTGCCAGCAGTGGGCGCGGGACAGGGATGAGAGACCAGCCCCAGCATTTT. Protein product: CASSGRGTGMRDQPQHF. This chain joins TRBV6-1 and TRBJ1-5; 9 bases map to TRBD1. Germline lookup yields CDR1 MNHNS and CDR2 SASEGT. The trim removed 4 bases at V and 7 bases at J, leaving 14 bases unmatched. The CDR3 extends over 17 amino acids.